This T cell receptor (beta chain) was recorded in a study of blood T cell repertoires in COVID-19. Study-wide background: Acute-phase and convalescent COVID-19 samples originated in the United States, Italy and Spain.

Sequenced by immunoSEQ multiplex PCR; TCRdb stores in-frame clones only, minus some. The table has about 40,000 clones, 89% seen once. This CDR3 has 14 residues. V lost 5 bases and J 3 bases, leaving 13 bases between the germline ends. Germline CDR1 is SGHAT and CDR2 is FQNNGV. The chain combines TRBV11-2 with TRBJ1-2, with D possibly TRBD1 on 6 matching bases. This TCR was recovered from a human donor in a cohort sampled during active COVID-19. Sequencing input: peripheral blood. CDR3 in DNA: TGTGCCAGCAGCGCCGGCAGGGGCCACTATGGCTACACCTTC. Protein sequence: CASSAGRGHYGYTF.